The sequence of this T cell receptor (beta chain) was determined in a study of post-analysis software for immune sequencing data. Study summary: The disease courses spanned relapsing-remitting, secondary progressive and progressive-relapsing forms of multiple sclerosis.

CDR1 and CDR2 from the germline V gene are SGHVS and FNYEAQ. V gave up 2 bases and J gave up 5 bases; unmatched junction bases: 3. The CDR3 extends over 14 amino acids. The study's findings and limits: Controls significantly exceeded multiple sclerosis patients in normalized Chao1 diversity. With TRBV5-6, TRBV5-1 and TRBV20-1 included, roughly five TRBV segments were more frequent in patients than in controls.

Incorporated into the TCR beta cDNA libraries were unique molecular identifiers, which served to reduce PCR and sequencing biases. TCRdb re-called the PCR reads through MiXCR, storing one row per CDR3 protein. The sample shows about 770,000 distinct CDR3 sequences, around 45% of them seen only once. As concerns this clonotype: Its antigen is undetermined.

Sequencing was performed on blood. The TCR was taken from a girl aged 10-17 years with multiple sclerosis. This chain uses TRBV7-6 with TRBJ2-1, with 7 bases lining up with TRBD1. The CDR3 DNA is TGTGCCAGCAGCTTACGAGACAGGGACAATGAGCAGTTCTTC. Amino acid sequence: CASSLRDRDNEQFF.